Shown below are 10 T cell receptor beta chains from a single sample sequenced in a study of T-cell memory formation after mild COVID-19. TCRdb processed the 5' RACE reads anew with MiXCR; each CDR3 protein has one entry. Here the sample spans around 340,000 distinct CDR3 sequences, 15% being singletons. The sample taken for sequencing was PBMCs or a T cell subset sorted from them (not recorded which). The origin of the receptors is a man in his late teens or twenties who had mild COVID-19 (a few samples of this study predate the infection). Cell type and time point are not known.

The J gene is TRBJ2-1, the V gene TRBV9; D is unclear. Germline CDR1 SGDLS, CDR2 YYNGEE. V lost 0 bases and J 3 bases, leaving 10 bases between the germline ends. CDR3 length: 15 residues. The CDR3 loop reads CASSVGLLRYNEQFF. In DNA form, the CDR3 reads TGTGCCAGCAGCGTAGGTCTATTACGCTACAATGAGCAGTTCTTC.

This sequence joins TRBV7-9 and TRBJ1-2; TRBD1 might be the D (5 bases). CDR3 length: 16 amino acids. Germline loops: CDR1 SEHNR, CDR2 FQNEAQ (reference sequence). V lost 2 bases to trimming and J lost 7 bases, with 20 bases between them. CDR3 loop: CASSLQLVGLRGGYTF. DNA of the CDR3: TGTGCCAGCAGCTTACAACTGGTTGGACTGAGGGGTGGCTACACCTTC.

A few counts support this clonotype. The V and J genes are TRBV30 and TRBJ1-6; 7 bases are shared with TRBD1. J gave up 2 bases and V 4 bases, and 5 bases lay outside the gene matches. The CDR3 contains 15 residues. The germline V gene has CDR1 GTSNPN and CDR2 SVGIG (reference sequence). For the CDR3, the DNA is TGTGCCTGGACAACCGGGACAGCCTATAATTCACCCCTCCACTTT. Translating gives CAWTTGTAYNSPLHF.

The chain is built from TRBV30 and TRBJ1-2; D uncertain. V dropped 3 bases and J dropped 8 bases, with 10 bases sitting between them. This CDR3 spans 11 amino acids. Germline-derived CDR1 and CDR2 are GTSNPN and SVGIG (reference sequence). In nucleotides, the CDR3 is TGTGCCTGGAGGGACCCCGGGGGCTACACCTTC. Protein sequence: CAWRDPGGYTF.

The table lists this clonotype with a few counts. This rearrangement joins TRBV4-2 to TRBJ2-2, with 8 bases matching TRBD1. J lost 4 bases, V lost 4 bases, and 2 bases had no gene match. This CDR3 is built from 14 residues. Germline loops: CDR1 LGHNA, CDR2 YNFKEQ. The CDR3: CASSRRGLTGELFF. CDR3 coding DNA: TGTGCCAGCAGCCGCAGGGGGCTCACCGGGGAGCTGTTTTTT.

In its sample, this clonotype was seen a few times. This sequence joins TRBV20-1 and TRBJ1-1, with TRBD1 identical over 9 bases. The J segment lost 0 bases and the V segment lost 3 bases, leaving 11 bases of the junction unmatched. Germline V gene lookup returns CDR1 DFQATT and CDR2 SNEGSKA (reference sequence). This CDR3 is built from 17 residues. The chain's CDR3 is CSASDRGMGSMNTEAFF. The CDR3 coding sequence is TGCAGTGCTAGCGACAGGGGGATGGGGTCGATGAACACTGAAGCTTTCTTT.

This clonotype was picked up a small number of times. The chain has TRBV28 and TRBJ2-7; 7 bases are shared with TRBD1. V lost 8 bases to trimming and J lost 5 bases; unmatched junction nucleotides: 9. The CDR3 has 13 amino acids. Germline CDR1 MDHEN, CDR2 SYDVKM. The CDR3 here is CASGDSRIHEQYF. Written as DNA, the CDR3 is TGTGCCAGCGGGGACAGTAGGATCCACGAGCAGTACTTC.

This clonotype occurred many times. The genes are TRBV7-9 and TRBJ2-1; possibly TRBD2 for D (6 bases). This CDR3 is built from 12 residues. Germline-derived CDR1 and CDR2 are SEHNR and FQNEAQ (reference sequence). V lost 7 bases and J lost 7, with 11 bases in between. CDR3 bases: TGTGCCAGCATCCGTGGGGGGAATGAGCAGTTCTTC. It codes for CASIRGGNEQFF.

This clonotype has a handful of counts. This chain joins TRBV24-1 and TRBJ2-3; unclear D gene. The V and J ends lost 3 bases and 6 bases respectively, with 12 bases between them. Germline CDR1 and CDR2: KGHDR and SFDVKD. The CDR3 is made up of 14 amino acids. The CDR3 loop is CATSDPVLGDTQYF. The CDR3 nucleotides read TGTGCCACCAGTGATCCCGTATTGGGGGATACGCAGTATTTT.

The chain has TRBV18 and TRBJ2-5; 12 bases map to TRBD2. The CDR3 consists of 17 residues. Germline lookup yields CDR1 KGHSH and CDR2 LQKENI. V dropped 5 bases and J dropped 3; count of bases not matched to a gene: 10. The CDR3 sequence is CASSRGTSGSSEETQYF. The CDR3 DNA follows: TGTGCCAGCTCAAGGGGGACTAGCGGGTCCTCAGAAGAGACCCAGTACTTC.